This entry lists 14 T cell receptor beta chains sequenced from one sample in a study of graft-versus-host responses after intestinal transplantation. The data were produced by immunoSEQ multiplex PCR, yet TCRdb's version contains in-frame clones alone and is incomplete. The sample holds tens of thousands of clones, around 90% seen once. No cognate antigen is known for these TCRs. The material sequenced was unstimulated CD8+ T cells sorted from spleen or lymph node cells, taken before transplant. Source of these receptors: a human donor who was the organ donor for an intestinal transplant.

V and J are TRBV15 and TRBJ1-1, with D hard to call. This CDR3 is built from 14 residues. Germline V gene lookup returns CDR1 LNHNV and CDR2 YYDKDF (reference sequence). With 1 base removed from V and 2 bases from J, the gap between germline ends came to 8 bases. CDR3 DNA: TGTGCCACCAGCAGAGGTGGAGCCAACACTGAAGCTTTCTTT. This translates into CATSRGGANTEAFF.

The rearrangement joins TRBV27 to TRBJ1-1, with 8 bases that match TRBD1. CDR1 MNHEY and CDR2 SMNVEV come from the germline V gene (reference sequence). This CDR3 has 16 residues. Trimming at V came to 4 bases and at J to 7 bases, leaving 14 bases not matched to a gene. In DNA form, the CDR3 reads TGTGCCAGCAGTTCCTCCCCTATACAGGGGGTGCATGAAGCTTTCTTT. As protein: CASSSSPIQGVHEAFF.

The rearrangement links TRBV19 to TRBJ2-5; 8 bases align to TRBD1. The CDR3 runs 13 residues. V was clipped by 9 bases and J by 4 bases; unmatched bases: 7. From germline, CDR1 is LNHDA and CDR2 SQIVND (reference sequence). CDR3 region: CASAGGRGETQYF. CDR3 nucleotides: TGTGCCAGCGCAGGGGGCAGGGGAGAGACCCAGTACTTC.

Here the CDR3 reads CSARGGSEQYV. Here the CDR3 DNA reads TGCAGTGCTAGGGGGGGTAGCGAGCAGTACGTC. The genes are TRBV20-1 and TRBJ2-7; a possible D gene is TRBD2 (6 bases). The CDR3 loop spans 11 amino acids. Between the trimmed V and J ends, which lost 3 bases and 6 bases, there was a span of 9 bases. CDR1 is DFQATT and CDR2 is SNEGSKA in the germline V gene (reference sequence).

CDR3 bases: TGTGCCAGCAGCGGGTTTGGCAGGGACAGTAAAGGCTCTGGGGCCAACGTCCTGACTTTC. It codes for CASSGFGRDSKGSGANVLTF. The chain uses TRBV9 and TRBJ2-6; TRBD1 matches at 7 bases. CDR3 length: 20 residues. Unmatched junction bases numbered 15, after V lost 3 bases and J lost 0 bases. Germline V gene sequence: CDR1 SGDLS, CDR2 YYNGEE.

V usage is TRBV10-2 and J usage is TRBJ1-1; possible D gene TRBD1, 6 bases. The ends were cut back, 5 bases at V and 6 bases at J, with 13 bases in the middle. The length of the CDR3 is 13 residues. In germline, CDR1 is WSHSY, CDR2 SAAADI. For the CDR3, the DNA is TGCGCCAGCAGTTTCAAACAGGGCTCTGAAGCTTTCTTT. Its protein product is CASSFKQGSEAFF.

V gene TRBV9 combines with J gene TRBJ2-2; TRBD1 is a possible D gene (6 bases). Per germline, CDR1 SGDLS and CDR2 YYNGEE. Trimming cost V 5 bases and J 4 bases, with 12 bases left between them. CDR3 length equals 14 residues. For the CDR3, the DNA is TGTGCCAGCAGTTACAGGGCAGGCACCGGGGAGCTGTTTTTT. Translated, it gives CASSYRAGTGELFF.

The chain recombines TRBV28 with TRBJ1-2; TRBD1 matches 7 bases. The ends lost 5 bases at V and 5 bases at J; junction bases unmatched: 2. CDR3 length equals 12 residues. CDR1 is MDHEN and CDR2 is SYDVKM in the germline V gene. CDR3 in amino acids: CASSMTGYGYTF. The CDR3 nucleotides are TGTGCCAGCAGTATGACAGGGTATGGCTACACCTTC.

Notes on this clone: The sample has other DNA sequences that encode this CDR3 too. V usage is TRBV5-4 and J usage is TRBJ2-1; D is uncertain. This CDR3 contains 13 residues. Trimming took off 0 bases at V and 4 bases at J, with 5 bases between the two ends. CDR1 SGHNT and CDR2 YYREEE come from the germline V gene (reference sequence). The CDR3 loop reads CASSLGAYNEQFF. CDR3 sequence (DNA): TGTGCCAGCAGCTTGGGGGCTTACAATGAGCAGTTCTTC.

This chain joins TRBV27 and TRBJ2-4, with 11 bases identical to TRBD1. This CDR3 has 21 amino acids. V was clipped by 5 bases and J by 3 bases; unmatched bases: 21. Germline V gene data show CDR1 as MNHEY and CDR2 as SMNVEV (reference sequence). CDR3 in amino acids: CASSGQGAFLGVVGDKNIQYF. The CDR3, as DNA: TGTGCCAGCAGTGGACAGGGGGCATTTCTCGGGGTGGTAGGAGACAAAAACATTCAGTACTTC.

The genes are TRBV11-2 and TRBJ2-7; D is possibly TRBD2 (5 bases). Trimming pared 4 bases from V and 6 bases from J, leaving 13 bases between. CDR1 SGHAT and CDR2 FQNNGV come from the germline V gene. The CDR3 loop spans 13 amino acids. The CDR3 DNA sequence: TGTGCCAGCAGCTCCGGGGTCGGGGTCGAGCAGTACGTC. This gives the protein CASSSGVGVEQYV.

CDR3 sequence (DNA): TGCGCCAGCAGCTTAGCGCGGGGGGGCCCAGATACGCAGTATTTT. As protein: CASSLARGGPDTQYF. The chain has TRBV5-1 and TRBJ2-3; 9 nucleotides align to TRBD2. The length of the CDR3 is 15 residues. Germline V gene sequence: CDR1 SGHRS, CDR2 YFSETQ. J was trimmed by 4 bases and V by 2 bases; bases with no gene match: 5.

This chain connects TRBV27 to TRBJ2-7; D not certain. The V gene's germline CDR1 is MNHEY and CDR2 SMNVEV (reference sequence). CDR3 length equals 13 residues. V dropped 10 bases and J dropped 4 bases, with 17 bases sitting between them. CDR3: CATRGSPFYEQYV. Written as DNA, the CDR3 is TGTGCCACCCGCGGTTCACCGTTTTACGAGCAGTACGTC.

This CDR3 is CASSNYPDTQYF. As DNA, the CDR3 is TGTGCCAGCAGCAATTATCCAGATACGCAGTATTTT. This chain connects TRBV11-2 to TRBJ2-3; D gene ambiguous. Trimming removed 5 bases at V and 4 bases at J, with 7 bases between. There are 12 residues in the CDR3. Germline CDR1 and CDR2: SGHAT and FQNNGV. Together with reference TRBV11-2 and TRBJ2-3, the CDR3 gives the full variable domain: EAGVAQSPRYKIIEKRQSVAFWCNPISGHATLYWYQQILGQGPKLLIQFQNNGVVDDSQLPKDRFSAERLKGVDSTLKIQPAKLEDSAVYLCASSNYPDTQYFGPGTRLTVL.